This TCR beta chain emerged from a study of blood T cells in healthy people across ages. General study points: Older age coincided with a roughly linear decline in TCR beta diversity per million T cells.

Germline V gene lookup returns CDR1 SGHRS and CDR2 YFSETQ. CDR3 length: 16 amino acids. The V end lost 0 bases, the J end lost 3 bases, and 16 bases lay between the germline ends. A second PCR, run for about 7 to 12 cycles, used a sample-barcoded 5' primer plus a J-beta primer mix. TCRdb passed the 5' RACE reads through MiXCR, listing each CDR3 protein once. Of over 600,000 distinct CDR3 sequences in the sample, more than 50% were seen once. Regarding this clonotype: Antigen unknown.

The origin of this receptor is a middle-aged man in good health. The source material was blood. V is TRBV5-1 and J is TRBJ2-7, with TRBD2 as a possible D gene (6 bases). CDR3 loop: CASSLAGVAAGYEQYF. CDR3 nucleotides: TGCGCCAGCAGCTTGGCCGGGGTAGCGGCGGGCTACGAGCAGTACTTC.